This is a list of T cell receptor beta chains from one sample in a study of long-term antiretroviral therapy in people with HIV. The assay was immunoSEQ multiplex PCR, and TCRdb's table has in-frame clones only and misses some. The sample has tens of thousands of clones; roughly nine tenths are singletons. The input for sequencing was unsorted PBMCs, taken 2 years after starting antiretroviral therapy. The receptors stem from a man in his forties or fifties with HIV. Both conserved end residues are part of each CDR3. D genes are given only for firm matches.

CDR3aa,d_gene,v_gene
CASSFLGQGAFSYEQYF,TRBD1,TRBV28
CASSPTGTPRRAFF,NA,TRBV5-5
CASRQTGGKSPYGYTF,TRBD1,TRBV28
CASSAYGGGRTGELFF,NA,TRBV7-2
CASRGTGESPLHF,TRBD1,TRBV2
CAISPGQGRGTGELFF,TRBD1,TRBV10-3
CSVAAGATSGANVLTF,NA,TRBV29-1
CASSPSYEQYF,NA,TRBV7-2
CAWSKGHSYEQYF,NA,TRBV30
CASSESPAGVGYGYTF,NA,TRBV10-2
CASSLQVVFPRTDTQYF,NA,TRBV5-8
CASSLGHSGAYEQYF,NA,TRBV28
CASSSPRRVSYEQYF,NA,TRBV11-2
CASSLGLATNEKLFF,NA,TRBV7-2
CATSRPGQGGTEAFF,TRBD1,TRBV15
CASSWDRGRNEQFF,TRBD1,TRBV7-9
CASSLAGAGGFGNTIYF,TRBD1,TRBV5-1
CASSPLGAAKNIQYF,NA,TRBV18
CASSVGYSNQPQHF,NA,TRBV2
CASSPRGENTEAFF,NA,TRBV18
CASSLQPAGSTDTQYF,TRBD2,TRBV4-3
CASSPLHGNEQFF,NA,TRBV18
CARSLTGSGNQPQHF,NA,TRBV5-3
CASSLGWVGDPYEQYF,NA,TRBV5-5
CASSLAGGYNEQFF,TRBD2,TRBV7-3
CAWSSDRGPNTEAFF,TRBD1,TRBV30